The clone carrying this T cell receptor (beta chain) was seen a single time. The germline gives CDR1 LNHDA, CDR2 SQIVND (reference sequence). V shed 9 bases, J shed 3 bases, and the junction held 12 bases outside the gene matches. This CDR3 comprises 15 residues. This sample stems from a study of blood T cell repertoires in COVID-19. At the level of the study: Whether acute or convalescent, the COVID-19 samples came from the United States, Italy and Spain. T cells, B-cell-depleted T cells, or PBMCs supplied cDNA or gDNA.

In the study's own analysis: Amplification with reference gene primers provided the estimates of nucleated cell counts. Some clones are missing from TCRdb's copy, which holds only in-frame ones; the method was immunoSEQ multiplex PCR. V and J calls and clone size are copied from that table; D and trimming were computed from the DNA. The sample includes 200,000 to 250,000 clones, around 84% of them seen just once. The source is a man aged 30 to 39 with active or convalescent COVID-19. Input material: peripheral blood. This chain joins TRBV19 and TRBJ2-7; 9 bases are a match to TRBD1. CDR3: CASRPPGQGNYEQYF. The CDR3 DNA sequence: TGTGCCAGCCGACCGCCGGGACAGGGTAACTACGAGCAGTACTTC.